This TCR beta chain was documented in a study of CD8 T cells in Susac syndrome. The V and J ends lost 6 bases and 5 bases respectively, with 6 bases between them. This CDR3 spans 11 amino acids. Per the germline V gene, CDR1 is MGHDK and CDR2 is SYGVNS. RNA in amounts of about 0.45 to 1 ug was reverse transcribed with random hexamers. MiXCR was run by TCRdb on the immunoSEQ multiplex PCR reads, yielding one entry per CDR3 protein. The table includes approximately 120,000 distinct CDR3 sequences, around 96% detected once. Sequencing was done on a sample of CD8+ T cells from PBMCs. The TCR comes from a human donor with Susac syndrome. The rearrangement uses TRBV25-1 and TRBJ2-3, with a weak D call TRBD2 (5 bases). CDR3 nucleotides: TGTGCCAGCAGAGGAGGAGATACGCAGTATTTT. Translating it yields CASRGGDTQYF.